These 20 T cell receptor beta chains originate from one sample sequenced in a study of Ad26.COV2.S vaccination and SARS-CoV-2 variants. The table came from immunoSEQ multiplex PCR; TCRdb's copy has only in-frame clones and leaves some out. The table records around 350,000 clones, about 88% of them present only once. Treatment indicated: around 19 received Ad26.COV2.S at low or high dose, single or two shots; several received placebo; per-sample allocation not given. Each sample was drawn 63 days after the first injection (of vaccine or placebo). The sequenced sample was peripheral blood, obtained in a trial of Ad26.COV2.S vaccine versus placebo. The source is a person aged 18-60 years who received the Ad26.COV2.S COVID-19 vaccine or a placebo.

The chain joins TRBV24-1 to TRBJ2-3; TRBD2 matches at 12 bases. Germline CDR1 KGHDR, CDR2 SFDVKD. The CDR3 loop spans 16 amino acids. The V gene end was trimmed by 4 bases and the J gene end by 1 base; junction bases not matched to a gene: 2. The CDR3 sequence: CATSEPSGRGTDTQYF. The CDR3 DNA is TGTGCCACCAGTGAACCTAGCGGGAGGGGCACAGATACGCAGTATTTT.

The CDR3 sequence: CASSYSDSRPSYEQYF. DNA of the CDR3: TGTGCCAGCAGTTACTCGGACAGTCGGCCCTCCTACGAGCAGTACTTC. V gene TRBV6-5 combines with J gene TRBJ2-7, with D perhaps matching TRBD1 (6 bases). Looked up from germline, CDR1 is MNHEY and CDR2 is SVGAGI. This CDR3 is built from 16 residues. V was clipped by 0 bases and J by 0 bases, with 12 bases between them.

J is TRBJ2-3 and V is TRBV24-1, with a tentative D call TRBD1 (5 bases). Trimming took 3 bases from V and 3 from J, leaving 18 bases between them. There are 17 residues in the CDR3. In germline, CDR1 is KGHDR, CDR2 SFDVKD. Here the CDR3 DNA reads TGTGCCACCAGTGATCCGAAGGACACAAAGGGAACAGATACGCAGTATTTT. This gives the protein CATSDPKDTKGTDTQYF.

The V gene is TRBV29-1, the J gene TRBJ2-7; perhaps TRBD2 as D (6 bases). From germline, CDR1 is SQVTM and CDR2 ANQGSEA. This CDR3 contains 13 residues. V lost 2 bases and J lost 5, with 13 bases in between. For the CDR3, the DNA is TGCAGCGTTGAATTCGGGAGAGGGAACGAGCAGTACTTC. Protein sequence: CSVEFGRGNEQYF.

This clone was found a few times. The chain links TRBV9 to TRBJ2-3; the D gene is possibly TRBD2 (6 bases). CDR3 length: 14 residues. The V and J ends lost 3 bases and 2 bases respectively, with 10 bases between them. From germline, CDR1 is SGDLS and CDR2 YYNGEE. The CDR3 bases are TGTGCCAGCAGCGGTAGCGGATTCACAGATACGCAGTATTTT. Its protein product is CASSGSGFTDTQYF.

This clone was observed once. The rearrangement uses TRBV24-1 and TRBJ1-4; the D is unclear. The CDR3 length is 15 residues. Germline V gene lookup returns CDR1 KGHDR and CDR2 SFDVKD. With 4 bases removed from V and 0 bases from J, the gap between germline ends came to 8 bases. The CDR3, as DNA: TGTGCCACCAGTGACCCAATCGCAACTAATGAAAAACTGTTTTTT. Translating it yields CATSDPIATNEKLFF.

The V call is TRBV18, the J call TRBJ2-7, with D perhaps TRBD1 (6 bases). The CDR3 covers 15 residues. CDR1 is KGHSH and CDR2 is LQKENI in the germline V gene. The V and J ends lost 2 bases and 6 bases respectively, with 17 bases between them. CDR3 loop: CASSPSVQGAGEQYF. CDR3 nucleotide sequence: TGTGCCAGCTCACCATCAGTACAGGGTGCGGGCGAGCAGTACTTC.

The rearrangement joins TRBV5-1 to TRBJ2-1, with D maybe TRBD2 (6 bases). The V end was cut by 3 bases, the J end by 7 bases, with 14 bases between. The CDR3 loop spans 14 amino acids. CDR1 SGHRS and CDR2 YFSETQ come from the germline V gene. Here the CDR3 reads CASSSQAGWNEQFF. DNA of the CDR3: TGCGCCAGCAGCTCACAAGCGGGCTGGAATGAGCAGTTCTTC.

This clone occurred once. The chain joins TRBV4-3 to TRBJ1-1; 9 bases line up with TRBD1. V lost 0 bases, J lost 3 bases, and 2 bases stayed unmatched. CDR3 length: 15 amino acids. Germline V gene data show CDR1 as LGHNA and CDR2 as YSLEER. The CDR3 coding sequence is TGCGCCAGCAGCCAAGACCGGACAGGGGACACTGAAGCTTTCTTT. Translating it yields CASSQDRTGDTEAFF.

The chain is built from TRBV15 and TRBJ1-4, with D perhaps matching TRBD1 (6 bases). The CDR3 covers 16 residues. Germline V lookup: CDR1 LNHNV, CDR2 YYDKDF (reference sequence). V dropped 3 bases and J dropped 4 bases, with 15 bases sitting between them. The DNA for the CDR3 is TGTGCCACCAGCAGTCACCGACAGGCAGTTAATGAAAAACTGTTTTTT. Translated, it gives CATSSHRQAVNEKLFF. The variable domain in full, with the rest retrieved from reference TRBV15 and TRBJ1-4, is DAMVIQNPRYQVTQFGKPVTLSCSQTLNHNVMYWYQQKSSQAPKLLFHYYDKDFNNEADTPDNFQSRRPNTSFCFLDIRSPGLGDTAMYLCATSSHRQAVNEKLFFGSGTQLSVL.

The V call is TRBV7-8, the J call TRBJ1-5, with 7 bases fitting TRBD1. Germline CDR1 and CDR2: SGHVS and FQNEAQ. This CDR3 region has 15 residues. Unmatched junction bases numbered 4, after V lost 1 base and J lost 4 bases. The CDR3 nucleotides read TGTGCCAGCAGCTTAGTGGGGACAGAGAATCAGCCCCAGCATTTT. It encodes CASSLVGTENQPQHF. Based on the CDR3 plus reference TRBV7-8 and TRBJ1-5, the full variable domain is GAGVSQSPRYKVAKRGQDVALRCDPISGHVSLFWYQQALGQGPEFLTYFQNEAQLDKSGLPSDRFFAERPEGSVSTLKIQRTQQEDSAVYLCASSLVGTENQPQHFGDGTRLSIL.

The rearrangement joins TRBV11-3 to TRBJ2-5; tentatively, D is TRBD1 (6 bases). There are 13 residues in the CDR3. Trimming removed 5 bases from V and 5 bases from J, with 12 bases in between. The germline V gene has CDR1 SGHNT and CDR2 YENEEA. The CDR3: CASSVDSRETQYF. CDR3 DNA: TGTGCCAGCAGCGTGGACAGTCGCGAGACCCAGTACTTC.

The V gene is TRBV5-6, the J gene TRBJ2-3; D not resolved. The CDR3 consists of 14 residues. Trimming shortened V by 0 bases and J by 2 bases, and 7 bases separated the two germline ends. The V gene's germline CDR1 is SGHDT and CDR2 YYEEEE. The CDR3 sequence: CASSLAVTTDTQYF. CDR3 sequence (DNA): TGTGCCAGCAGCTTGGCCGTCACCACAGATACGCAGTATTTT.

This clone was detected only once. This CDR3 is CASSLFSGNGYTF. In DNA, the CDR3 is TGTGCCAGCAGTTTATTTTCGGGGAATGGCTACACCTTC. The V gene is TRBV27, the J gene TRBJ1-2; D gene unclear. Germline-derived CDR1 and CDR2 are MNHEY and SMNVEV (reference sequence). Trimming left V 1 base short and J 6 bases short, with 9 bases between. This CDR3 is 13 amino acids long.

As for this clone: Other DNA sequences of this sample code for an identical CDR3. This chain uses TRBV7-2 with TRBJ1-1; unclear D gene. This CDR3 has 13 amino acids. From germline, CDR1 is SGHTA and CDR2 FQGNSA. V was clipped by 1 base and J by 5 bases, with 8 bases between them. CDR3 nucleotides: TGTGCCAGCAGCTTAGAAGGAGGGACTGAAGCTTTCTTT. Its protein is CASSLEGGTEAFF.

This clone showed up just once. The J gene is TRBJ2-1, the V gene TRBV10-1, with 11 positions matching TRBD1. Per the germline V gene, CDR1 is WNHNN and CDR2 is SYGVQD (reference sequence). V lost 3 bases, J lost 6 bases, and 7 bases stayed unmatched. This CDR3 region has 16 residues. CDR3 region: CASSDPGTGGFNEQFF. CDR3 in DNA: TGCGCCAGCAGTGACCCGGGGACAGGGGGGTTCAATGAGCAGTTCTTC.

This clone has a single count. This chain joins TRBV7-9 and TRBJ2-1, with 13 bases lining up with TRBD2. Germline-derived CDR1 and CDR2 are SEHNR and FQNEAQ (reference sequence). Unmatched junction bases numbered 4, after V lost 5 bases and J lost 6 bases. This CDR3 comprises 15 residues. CDR3 region: CASSRGTSGINEQFF. The CDR3 DNA sequence: TGTGCCAGCAGCCGAGGGACTAGCGGGATCAATGAGCAGTTCTTC.

This clone was seen a handful of times. Here the CDR3 DNA reads TGTGCCAGCAGTCAAGGCGCTAGCGGGAGCACAGATACGCAGTATTTT. As protein: CASSQGASGSTDTQYF. V gene TRBV7-2 combines with J gene TRBJ2-3; 8 nucleotides line up with TRBD2. V lost 6 bases, J lost 0 bases, and 8 bases stayed unmatched. The CDR3 covers 16 residues. The germline V gene encodes CDR1 SGHTA and CDR2 FQGNSA.

This clone appeared a few times. Other DNA variants within this sample encode the same CDR3. The chain is built from TRBV7-2 and TRBJ1-1, with no clear D. Germline-derived CDR1 and CDR2 are SGHTA and FQGNSA. Deletions cut 4 bases from V and 1 base from J, with 7 bases between. The CDR3 has 13 residues. CDR3 region: CASSYHKNTEAFF. The CDR3 coding sequence is TGTGCCAGCAGCTACCACAAGAACACTGAAGCTTTCTTT. Complete variable domain (other parts from reference TRBV7-2 and TRBJ1-1): GAGVSQSPSNKVTEKGKDVELRCDPISGHTALYWYRQSLGQGLEFLIYFQGNSAPDKSGLPSDRFSAERTGGSVSTLTIQRTQQEDSAVYLCASSYHKNTEAFFGQGTRLTVV.

The chain links TRBV5-5 to TRBJ2-1; D is possibly TRBD2 (6 bases). This CDR3 has 15 residues. The V end lost 7 bases, the J end lost 4 bases, and 18 bases lay between the germline ends. From germline, CDR1 is SGHKS and CDR2 YYEKEE (reference sequence). CDR3 amino acids: CASVLGGPKYNEQFF. The CDR3 DNA follows: TGTGCCAGCGTCTTAGGAGGGCCGAAATACAATGAGCAGTTCTTC. Together with reference TRBV5-5 and TRBJ2-1, the CDR3 gives the full variable domain: DAGVTQSPTHLIKTRGQQVTLRCSPISGHKSVSWYQQVLGQGPQFIFQYYEKEERGRGNFPDRFSARQFPNYSSELNVNALLLGDSALYLCASVLGGPKYNEQFFGPGTRLTVL.